Below are 5 T cell receptor beta chains sequenced from a single sample in a study of cytomegalovirus exposure and HLA in healthy donors. PCR used 60 Vbeta primers and 13 Jbeta primers. The data were produced by immunoSEQ multiplex PCR, yet TCRdb's version contains in-frame clones alone and is incomplete. In the table there are under 120,000 clones, approximately 70% of which are singletons. Sequenced input: PBMCs. Receptor source: a man in his forties in good health and CMV-seropositive.

CDR3 nucleotides: TGCGCCAGCAGCTTGGTTAATAATGAAAAACTGTTTTTT. This gives the protein CASSLVNNEKLFF. The chain has TRBV5-1 and TRBJ1-4, with D unresolved. The CDR3 runs to 13 residues. Germline CDR1 and CDR2: SGHRS and YFSETQ. The V end lost 0 bases, the J end lost 4 bases, and 4 bases lay between the germline ends.

J is TRBJ2-2 and V is TRBV7-8, with 9 bases that match TRBD2. Trimming took 5 bases from V and 4 from J; bases not matched to a gene: 11. This CDR3 contains 17 residues. From germline, CDR1 is SGHVS and CDR2 FQNEAQ. CDR3 loop: CASSHQRTSEFTGELFF. The CDR3 DNA sequence: TGTGCCAGCAGCCATCAACGGACTAGCGAATTCACCGGGGAGCTGTTTTTT.

The chain's CDR3 is CASSDRGEQFF. CDR3 bases: TGTGCCAGTAGCGACAGGGGTGAGCAGTTCTTC. The V and J genes are TRBV19 and TRBJ2-1, with TRBD1 matching over 8 bases. The V gene's germline CDR1 is LNHDA and CDR2 SQIVND (reference sequence). The length of the CDR3 is 11 residues. Trimming took 6 bases from V and 9 from J; bases not matched to a gene: 1.

The table lists this clone with a count of one. J is TRBJ2-2 and V is TRBV29-1; 15 bases line up with TRBD2. The CDR3 extends over 16 amino acids. The V gene end was trimmed by 6 bases and the J gene end by 4 bases; junction bases not matched to a gene: 6. The germline V gene has CDR1 SQVTM and CDR2 ANQGSEA. The CDR3 loop is CSVEGLAGGRTGELFF. CDR3 DNA: TGCAGCGTCGAGGGACTAGCGGGAGGTCGCACCGGGGAGCTGTTTTTT.

The chain is built from TRBV4-2 and TRBJ1-5; 7 bases line up with TRBD1. The CDR3 is 15 amino acids. V was pared by 2 bases and J by 1 base, with 2 bases of the junction left unmatched. Germline V lookup: CDR1 LGHNA, CDR2 YNFKEQ. CDR3 sequence: CASSQYRGSNQPQHF. CDR3 nucleotides: TGTGCCAGCAGCCAATACAGGGGAAGCAATCAGCCCCAGCATTTT.